This record looks at one T cell receptor (beta chain) sequence and its context. What it recognizes is unknown. This specimen comes from a study of T cell responses to AZD1222 COVID-19 vaccine. Measured with immunoSEQ multiplex PCR; TCRdb has only the in-frame clones, and not every one. The sample yields more than 75,000 clones, around nine tenths seen once. Analysis merged second doses at about 4 or about 12 weeks. Trimming removed 4 bases from V and 0 bases from J, with 13 bases in between. This CDR3 contains 15 residues. CDR1 and CDR2 (germline): SGDLS, YYNGEE. Broader study findings: AZD1222 recipients seropositive at baseline numbered only five to seven. Elevations in Spike-specific TCR breadth and depth followed administration of two AZD1222 doses. Nearly half of spike-specific TCRs reportedly target variant regions that are unmutated in the B.1.351 and B.1.1.7 variants.

Sequencing was performed on peripheral blood, taken 28 days after the second AZD1222 dose. The chain recombines TRBV9 with TRBJ1-2; TRBD1 is a possible D gene (6 bases). The sequence was obtained from an adult who received the AZD1222 COVID-19 vaccine. Here the CDR3 DNA reads TGTGCCAGCAGCTCGAGTGGGGGCGCTAACTATGGCTACACCTTC. Amino acid sequence: CASSSSGGANYGYTF.